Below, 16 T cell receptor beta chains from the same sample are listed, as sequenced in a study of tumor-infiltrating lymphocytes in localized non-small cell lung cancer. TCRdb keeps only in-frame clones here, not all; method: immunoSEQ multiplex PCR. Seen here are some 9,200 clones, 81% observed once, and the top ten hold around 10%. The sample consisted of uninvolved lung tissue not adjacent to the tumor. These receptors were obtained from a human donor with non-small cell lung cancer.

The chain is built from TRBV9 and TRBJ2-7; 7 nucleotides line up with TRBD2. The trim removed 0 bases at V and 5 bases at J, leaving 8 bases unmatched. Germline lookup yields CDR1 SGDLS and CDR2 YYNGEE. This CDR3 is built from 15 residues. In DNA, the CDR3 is TGTGCCAGCAGCGTAGCTGGCGGGAGCCCCAACGAGCAGTACTTC. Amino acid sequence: CASSVAGGSPNEQYF.

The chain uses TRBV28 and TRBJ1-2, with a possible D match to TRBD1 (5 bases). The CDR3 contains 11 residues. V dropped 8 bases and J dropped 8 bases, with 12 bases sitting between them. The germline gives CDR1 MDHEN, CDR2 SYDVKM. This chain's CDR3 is CASRTGPGYTF. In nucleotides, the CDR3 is TGTGCCAGCCGCACGGGGCCGGGCTACACCTTC.

Here the CDR3 DNA reads TGTGCCAGTAGTAGGACAGTTTACAATGAGCAGTTCTTC. It specifies CASSRTVYNEQFF. This chain uses TRBV19 with TRBJ2-1, with a tentative D call TRBD1 (6 bases). Germline loops: CDR1 LNHDA, CDR2 SQIVND (reference sequence). The CDR3 length is 13 residues. V was clipped by 4 bases and J by 4 bases, with 8 bases between them.

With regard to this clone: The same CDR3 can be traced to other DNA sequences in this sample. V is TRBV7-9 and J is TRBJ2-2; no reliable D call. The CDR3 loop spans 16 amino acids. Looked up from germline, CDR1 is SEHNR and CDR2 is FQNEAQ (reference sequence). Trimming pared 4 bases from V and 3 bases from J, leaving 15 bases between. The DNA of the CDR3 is TGTGCCAGCAGCTCAGCCTCAGGCTTCTACACCGGGGAGCTGTTTTTT. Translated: CASSSASGFYTGELFF. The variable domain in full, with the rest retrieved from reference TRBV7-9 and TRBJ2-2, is DTGVSQNPRHKITKRGQNVTFRCDPISEHNRLYWYRQTLGQGPEFLTYFQNEAQLEKSRLLSDRFSAERPKGSFSTLEIQRTEQGDSAMYLCASSSASGFYTGELFFGEGSRLTVL.

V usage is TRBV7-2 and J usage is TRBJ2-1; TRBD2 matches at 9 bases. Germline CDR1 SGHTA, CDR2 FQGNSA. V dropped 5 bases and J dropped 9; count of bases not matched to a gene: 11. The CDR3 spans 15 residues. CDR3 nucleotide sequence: TGTGCCAGCAGCCCTACCAACTTAGCGGGAGCTGAGCAGTTCTTC. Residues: CASSPTNLAGAEQFF.

This CDR3 is CASSAAGTGTNIQYF. The CDR3 DNA sequence: TGTGCCAGTAGTGCTGCCGGGACAGGTACGAACATTCAGTACTTC. V and J are TRBV19 and TRBJ2-4; TRBD1 aligns across 8 bases. CDR3 length: 15 amino acids. The germline V gene encodes CDR1 LNHDA and CDR2 SQIVND (reference sequence). Trimming removed 5 bases from V and 7 bases from J; junction bases left unmatched: 10. The variable domain in full, with the rest retrieved from reference TRBV19 and TRBJ2-4, is DGGITQSPKYLFRKEGQNVTLSCEQNLNHDAMYWYRQDPGQGLRLIYYSQIVNDFQKGDIAEGYSVSREKKESFPLTVTSAQKNPTAFYLCASSAAGTGTNIQYFGAGTRLSVL.

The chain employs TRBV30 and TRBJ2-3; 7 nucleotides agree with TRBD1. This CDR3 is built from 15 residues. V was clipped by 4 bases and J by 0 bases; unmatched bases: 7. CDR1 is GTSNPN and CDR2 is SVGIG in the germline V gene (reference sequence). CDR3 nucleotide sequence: TGTGCCTGGAACAGGGGAGCGAGGAGCACAGATACGCAGTATTTT. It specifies CAWNRGARSTDTQYF.

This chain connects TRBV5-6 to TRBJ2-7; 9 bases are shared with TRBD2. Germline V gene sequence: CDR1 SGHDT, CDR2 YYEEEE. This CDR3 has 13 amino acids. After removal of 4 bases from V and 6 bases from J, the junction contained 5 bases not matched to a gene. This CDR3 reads CASSRRGGGEQYF. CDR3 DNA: TGTGCCAGCAGCCGGCGGGGGGGAGGCGAGCAGTACTTC.

The CDR3 loop is CASSLSGGPGYNEQFF. CDR3 nucleotide sequence: TGCGCCAGCAGCTTGTCGGGAGGGCCGGGTTACAATGAGCAGTTCTTC. This chain links TRBV5-1 with TRBJ2-1, with 8 positions matching TRBD2. This CDR3 is built from 16 residues. Germline V gene lookup returns CDR1 SGHRS and CDR2 YFSETQ. V lost 1 base and J lost 4; bases outside the gene matches: 7.

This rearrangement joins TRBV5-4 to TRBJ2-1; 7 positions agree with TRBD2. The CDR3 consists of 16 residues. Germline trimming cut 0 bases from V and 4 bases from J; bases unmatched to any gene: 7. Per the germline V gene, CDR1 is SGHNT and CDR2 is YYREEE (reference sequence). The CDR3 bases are TGTGCCAGCAGCTTGGAGGTTCTAGCGGCTTACAATGAGCAGTTCTTC. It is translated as CASSLEVLAAYNEQFF.

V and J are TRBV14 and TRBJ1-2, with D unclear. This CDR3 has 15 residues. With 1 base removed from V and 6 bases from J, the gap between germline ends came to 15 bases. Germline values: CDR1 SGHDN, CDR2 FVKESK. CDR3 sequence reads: CASSQAVVEGDGYTF. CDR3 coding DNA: TGTGCCAGCAGCCAAGCTGTTGTGGAGGGCGATGGCTACACCTTC.

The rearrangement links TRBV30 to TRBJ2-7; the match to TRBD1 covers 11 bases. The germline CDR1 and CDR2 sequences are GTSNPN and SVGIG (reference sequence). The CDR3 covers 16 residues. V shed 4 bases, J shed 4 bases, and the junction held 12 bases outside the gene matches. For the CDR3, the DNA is TGTGCCTGGATTCCCAAGGCTGGGACAGGGGGGTACGAGCAGTACTTC. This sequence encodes CAWIPKAGTGGYEQYF.

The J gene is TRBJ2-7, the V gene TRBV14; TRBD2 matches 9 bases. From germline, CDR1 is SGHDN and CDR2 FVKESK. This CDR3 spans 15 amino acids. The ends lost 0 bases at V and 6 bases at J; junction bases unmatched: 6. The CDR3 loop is CASSQEKTSGTEQYF. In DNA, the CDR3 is TGTGCCAGCAGCCAAGAAAAGACTAGCGGTACCGAGCAGTACTTC.

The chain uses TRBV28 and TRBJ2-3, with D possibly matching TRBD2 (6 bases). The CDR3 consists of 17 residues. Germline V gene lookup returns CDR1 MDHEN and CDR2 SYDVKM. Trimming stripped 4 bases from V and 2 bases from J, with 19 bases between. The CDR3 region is CASSSDYLLVNTDTQYF. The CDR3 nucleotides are TGTGCCAGCAGTTCGGACTATTTGCTTGTCAACACAGATACGCAGTATTTT.

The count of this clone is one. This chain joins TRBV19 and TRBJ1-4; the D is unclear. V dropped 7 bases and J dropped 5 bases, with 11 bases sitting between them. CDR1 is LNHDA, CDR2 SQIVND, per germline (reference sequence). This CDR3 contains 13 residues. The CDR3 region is CASTDRENEKLFF. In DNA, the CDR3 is TGTGCCAGTACCGATCGGGAGAATGAAAAACTGTTTTTT.

CDR3 sequence: CASSIAQGSFF. The CDR3 DNA sequence: TGTGCCAGTAGTATCGCGCAGGGGTCTTTCTTT. The genes are TRBV19 and TRBJ1-1, with D perhaps TRBD1 (6 bases). CDR1 LNHDA and CDR2 SQIVND come from the germline V gene (reference sequence). The V and J ends lost 3 bases and 12 bases respectively, with 11 bases between them. CDR3 length: 11 residues.